The entry below gives a single T cell receptor beta chain sequence along with its context. Its antigen remains unknown. Per the germline V gene, CDR1 is LGHNT and CDR2 is FRNRAP. The CDR3 sequence is 16 residues long. Trimming left V 0 bases short and J 10 bases short, with 21 bases between. The data were obtained in a study of cytomegalovirus exposure and HLA in healthy donors. Findings of the study overall: In a later analysis, TCR beta V- and J-gene trimming showed a link to a missense DCLRE1C variant. Data from an earlier analysis indicated that most TCR beta V segments were productive either about 87% or about 30% of the time. In a later analysis, CMV-associated beta chains were mostly HLA-associated, it appeared.

The PCR was carried out with 60 Vbeta primers and 13 Jbeta primers. Using immunoSEQ multiplex PCR, the repertoire was profiled, and TCRdb retains in-frame clones only, with some absent. This table holds 150,000 to 200,000 clones. The V and J genes are TRBV12-5 and TRBJ1-2; D is possibly TRBD1 (5 bases). The sequence was obtained from a young woman in good health and CMV-seropositive. Material: PBMCs. The CDR3 spells CASGLVLTGGGITYTF. In DNA, the CDR3 is TGTGCTAGTGGTTTGGTACTAACGGGGGGAGGGATCACCTACACCTTC.